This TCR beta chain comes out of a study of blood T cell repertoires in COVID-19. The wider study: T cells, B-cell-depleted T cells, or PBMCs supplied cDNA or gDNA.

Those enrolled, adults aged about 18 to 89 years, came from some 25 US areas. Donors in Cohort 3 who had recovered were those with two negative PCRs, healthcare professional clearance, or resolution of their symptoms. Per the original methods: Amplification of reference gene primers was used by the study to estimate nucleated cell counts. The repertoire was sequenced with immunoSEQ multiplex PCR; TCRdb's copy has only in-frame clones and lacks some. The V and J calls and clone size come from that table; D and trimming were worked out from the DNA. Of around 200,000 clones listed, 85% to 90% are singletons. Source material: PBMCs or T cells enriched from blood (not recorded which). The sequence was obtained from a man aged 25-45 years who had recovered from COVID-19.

The CDR3 reads CASSPSFGQTTGELFF. CDR3 nucleotide sequence: TGTGCCAGCAGCCCCTCATTTGGCCAAACCACCGGGGAGCTGTTTTTT. The chain has TRBV11-3 and TRBJ2-2; D not certain. V was clipped by 5 bases and J by 4 bases, with 17 bases between them. The CDR3 contains 16 residues. Germline assignment: CDR1 SGHNT and CDR2 YENEEA.